These T cell receptor beta chains were read from a single sample in a study of blood T cell repertoires in COVID-19. The table came from immunoSEQ multiplex PCR; TCRdb's copy has only in-frame clones and leaves some out. This sample has hundreds of thousands of clones, with approximately 91% found just once. The sample consisted of peripheral blood. The receptors here all came from a woman aged 45-60 years with COVID-19, enrolled during active disease. Both conserved end residues are part of each CDR3. The order of the fields is D gene, clone size, V gene, J gene, CDR3 DNA, CDR3 protein. A D gene is named only where the DNA matches it firmly. Where a row states a size, it is once, few, many or the class of an expanded clone; other rows omit it.

>.|.|TRBV6-5|TRBJ2-3
TGTGCCAGCAGTTACCCGCGGCGGGGCGATACGCAGTATTTT
CASSYPRRGDTQYF
>.|.|TRBV28|TRBJ2-1
TGTGCCAGCAGTTCCCTCGATAGGGGAAATGAGCAGTTCTTC
CASSSLDRGNEQFF
>.|.|TRBV10-3|TRBJ1-2
TGTGCCATCAGTGAGGGGGCTTTCGGCTATGGCTACACCTTC
CAISEGAFGYGYTF
>TRBD1|.|TRBV29-1|TRBJ2-2
TGCAGCGTTGAAGATCTAGGACAGGGGGCCGGGGAGCTGTTTTTT
CSVEDLGQGAGELFF
>.|.|TRBV19|TRBJ1-2
TGTGCCAGTAGTATAGGGCAGGGTTGGTATGGCTACACCTTC
CASSIGQGWYGYTF
>TRBD1|.|TRBV19|TRBJ2-2
TGTGCCAGTAGCAGGACAGGGATGAACGGGGAGCTGTTTTTT
CASSRTGMNGELFF
>TRBD1|.|TRBV7-8|TRBJ2-3
TGTGCCAGCAGCCGCCTGACAGGGGCAGGGGATACGCAGTATTTT
CASSRLTGAGDTQYF
>TRBD1|once|TRBV9|TRBJ1-4
TGTGCCAGCAAGGGACAGGGAGGAGAAAAACTGTTTTTT
CASKGQGGEKLFF
>TRBD1|.|TRBV11-3|TRBJ2-7
TGTGCCAGCAGCCCTCGGACAGGGGGCGGCGAGCAGTACTTC
CASSPRTGGGEQYF
>.|.|TRBV6-4|TRBJ2-1
TGTGCCAGCAGTGACTCAGGAGTTCATGAGCAGTTCTTC
CASSDSGVHEQFF
>TRBD1|.|TRBV2|TRBJ1-2
TGTGCCAGCAGCCAGGGACAGCTTACTAACTATGGCTACACCTTC
CASSQGQLTNYGYTF
>TRBD2|.|TRBV5-1|TRBJ2-3
TGCGCCAGCACCGGACTAGCCTCAACAGATACGCAGTATTTT
CASTGLASTDTQYF
>TRBD2|once|TRBV7-2|TRBJ2-3
TGTGCCAGCAGCTTAGCGTCAGCGGGGGGAGATACGCAGTATTTT
CASSLASAGGDTQYF
>TRBD1|few|TRBV7-2|TRBJ2-7
TGTGCCAGCAGCTTACCGGACAGGGGGCACTACGAGCAGTACTTC
CASSLPDRGHYEQYF
>TRBD1|.|TRBV28|TRBJ1-3
TGTGCCAGCAGTCTCGGCTTAAGGGGGCTTGGAAACACCATATATTTT
CASSLGLRGLGNTIYF
>.|few|TRBV4-1|TRBJ2-5
TGCGCCAGCAGCCAGGGGCCAGGGATGGAGACCCAGTACTTC
CASSQGPGMETQYF
>TRBD1|.|TRBV5-6|TRBJ1-3
TGTGCCAGCAGCTTGGCCCCGGGACAGGGTAGGGGCACCATATATTTT
CASSLAPGQGRGTIYF
>.|few|TRBV5-1|TRBJ1-2
TGCGCCAGCAGCTTGGGAGCTAACTATGGCTACACCTTC
CASSLGANYGYTF
>.|.|TRBV7-9|TRBJ1-2
TGTGCCAGCAGCTCAACAGGGTCTGGTGTCGGTGGCTACACCTTC
CASSSTGSGVGGYTF
>.|.|TRBV5-1|TRBJ1-1
TGCGCCAGCAGCTCTCTAGGGCAGGGTAAGGTTGAAGCTTTCTTT
CASSSLGQGKVEAFF
>.|once|TRBV7-3|TRBJ2-3
TGTGCCAGCAGCTTAATAGAGTCAGATACGCAGTATTTT
CASSLIESDTQYF
>.|.|TRBV28|TRBJ2-1
TGTGCCAGTCTTCGGGGCTACAATGAGCAGTTCTTC
CASLRGYNEQFF
>.|.|TRBV30|TRBJ2-5
TGTGCCTGGAGTCCCGGAGGGAGGAACCAAGAGACCCAGTACTTC
CAWSPGGRNQETQYF
>TRBD1|.|TRBV30|TRBJ1-6
TGTGCCTGGAGTGTGGGGACAGGGGTATCTAATTCACCCCTCCACTTT
CAWSVGTGVSNSPLHF
>.|.|TRBV11-2|TRBJ2-3
TGTGCCAGCAGCTTAGGACTTCCCACTAGCACAGATACGCAGTATTTT
CASSLGLPTSTDTQYF
>TRBD2|.|TRBV4-1|TRBJ2-3
TGCGCCAGCAGCCAAGTGGGGCGGGGGGGCCACTCAGATACGCAGTATTTT
CASSQVGRGGHSDTQYF
>TRBD2|.|TRBV10-3|TRBJ2-5
TGTGCCATCAGCAGCGGGGGGTACCAAGAGACCCAGTACTTC
CAISSGGYQETQYF
>.|.|TRBV19|TRBJ1-2
TGTGCCAGTAGTATAGTCGGGTTCGGCTCCTATGGCTACACCTTC
CASSIVGFGSYGYTF
>.|once|TRBV12-5|TRBJ1-1
TGTGCTAGTGGACCCGGGGATTCTAGGACTGAAGCTTTCTTT
CASGPGDSRTEAFF
>.|.|TRBV5-1|TRBJ2-1
TGCGCCAGCAGCGGGGACAACAATGAGCAGTTCTTC
CASSGDNNEQFF
>TRBD1|.|TRBV19|TRBJ1-2
TGTGCCAGTAGTTCGCGGGCTCAGACAGGGGGTGGCTACACCTTC
CASSSRAQTGGGYTF
>TRBD1|.|TRBV10-2|TRBJ2-7
TGCGCCAGCAGAATCCCGGGACAGGGGTACACCTACGAGCAGTACTTC
CASRIPGQGYTYEQYF
>.|.|TRBV9|TRBJ1-6
TGTGCCAGCAGCGAGGGGATCGCCAACTCACCCCTCCACTTT
CASSEGIANSPLHF
>TRBD1|.|TRBV19|TRBJ1-2
TGTGCCAGTACTCGGAGGACAGGGGGAAGCTATGGCTACACCTTC
CASTRRTGGSYGYTF
>.|.|TRBV15|TRBJ1-4
TGTGCCACCAGCAGAGTTGCAGGCCCTTATGAAAAACTGTTTTTT
CATSRVAGPYEKLFF
>.|.|TRBV18|TRBJ2-3
TGTGCCAGCTCGACAGGCACAGATACGCAGTATTTT
CASSTGTDTQYF
>.|.|TRBV19|TRBJ2-7
TGTGCCACCTCACAAACTAGCAGCTACGAGCAGTACTTC
CATSQTSSYEQYF
>.|.|TRBV6-6|TRBJ1-2
TGTGCCAGCAGTCCGGGGGGCCGGGGCCCCACCTTC
CASSPGGRGPTF
>.|medium-sized|TRBV5-5|TRBJ1-6
TGTGCCAGCAGCTTCCAGGGCAGCGACAATTCACCCCTCCACTTT
CASSFQGSDNSPLHF
>.|.|TRBV11-2|TRBJ2-7
TGTGCCAGCAGGTCTGCGGGGACTCAGCAGTACTTC
CASRSAGTQQYF
>TRBD1|.|TRBV29-1|TRBJ2-7
TGCAGCGTTGAAGGCACGGACAGGGGGCTGAACGAGCAGTACTTC
CSVEGTDRGLNEQYF
>.|.|TRBV27|TRBJ2-1
TGTGCCAGCAGTTTAATGTGGGGGGGCTTTGAGCAGTTCTTC
CASSLMWGGFEQFF
>TRBD2|.|TRBV3-1/TRBV3-2|TRBJ2-3
TGTGCCAGCGCCCCGGGGGCGGGGGGCGCCCCTAGCGCAGATACGCAGTATTTT
CASAPGAGGAPSADTQYF
>.|.|TRBV6-5|TRBJ1-2
TGTGCCAGCAGTTACGACAGGACTAACTATGGCTACACCTTC
CASSYDRTNYGYTF
>TRBD1|.|TRBV9|TRBJ1-1
TGTGCCAGCAGCGTAGCCCAGGGGGGGAACACTGAAGCTTTCTTT
CASSVAQGGNTEAFF
>.|.|TRBV5-1|TRBJ2-5
TGCGCCAGCAGCACCCACCCCGGGACTTCGGGGGAGACCCAGTACTTC
CASSTHPGTSGETQYF
>.|.|TRBV10-3|TRBJ1-4
TGTGCCATCAGTGGCGGGACGGATATCAATGAAAAACTGTTTTTT
CAISGGTDINEKLFF
>.|.|TRBV9|TRBJ2-3
TGTGCCAGCAGCCCCTCCGCGGGGCCGGTTACGCAGTATTTT
CASSPSAGPVTQYF
>TRBD1|few|TRBV2|TRBJ2-7
TGTGCCAGCAGTGCGTGGACAGGGTTAAACGAGCAGTACTTC
CASSAWTGLNEQYF
>TRBD1|.|TRBV14|TRBJ1-2
TGTGCCAGCAGCCAAGTCTCAGGGGGCTATGGCTACACCTTC
CASSQVSGGYGYTF
>TRBD1|.|TRBV9|TRBJ2-5
TGTGCCAGCAGCCCATTAGGACAGGGATACCAAGAGACCCAGTACTTC
CASSPLGQGYQETQYF
>.|.|TRBV19|TRBJ1-4
TGTGCCAGTAGCATACAGGAGGAGGCCGAAAAACTGTTTTTT
CASSIQEEAEKLFF
>.|.|TRBV19|TRBJ1-5
TGTGCCAGTAGCTTAACAGGGCAGCCCCAGCATTTT
CASSLTGQPQHF
>TRBD2|.|TRBV4-2|TRBJ2-1
TGTGCCAGCAGCCAAGGGACTAGCGGGGACAATGAGCAGTTCTTC
CASSQGTSGDNEQFF
>.|.|TRBV27|TRBJ2-5
TGTGCCAGCAGTAGGACAGAAATCCTAAGAGAGACCCAGTACTTC
CASSRTEILRETQYF
>.|.|TRBV28|TRBJ1-2
TGTGCCAGCAGTTTGGAAGGGGAGGGGGTCTATGGCTACACCTTC
CASSLEGEGVYGYTF
>.|.|TRBV2|TRBJ1-1
TGTGCCAGCATCACGAAGAGGAACACTGAAGCTTTCTTT
CASITKRNTEAFF
>TRBD2|.|TRBV5-1|TRBJ2-5
TGCGCCAGCAGCCCGGGGGGAGGGGAGACCCAGTACTTC
CASSPGGGETQYF